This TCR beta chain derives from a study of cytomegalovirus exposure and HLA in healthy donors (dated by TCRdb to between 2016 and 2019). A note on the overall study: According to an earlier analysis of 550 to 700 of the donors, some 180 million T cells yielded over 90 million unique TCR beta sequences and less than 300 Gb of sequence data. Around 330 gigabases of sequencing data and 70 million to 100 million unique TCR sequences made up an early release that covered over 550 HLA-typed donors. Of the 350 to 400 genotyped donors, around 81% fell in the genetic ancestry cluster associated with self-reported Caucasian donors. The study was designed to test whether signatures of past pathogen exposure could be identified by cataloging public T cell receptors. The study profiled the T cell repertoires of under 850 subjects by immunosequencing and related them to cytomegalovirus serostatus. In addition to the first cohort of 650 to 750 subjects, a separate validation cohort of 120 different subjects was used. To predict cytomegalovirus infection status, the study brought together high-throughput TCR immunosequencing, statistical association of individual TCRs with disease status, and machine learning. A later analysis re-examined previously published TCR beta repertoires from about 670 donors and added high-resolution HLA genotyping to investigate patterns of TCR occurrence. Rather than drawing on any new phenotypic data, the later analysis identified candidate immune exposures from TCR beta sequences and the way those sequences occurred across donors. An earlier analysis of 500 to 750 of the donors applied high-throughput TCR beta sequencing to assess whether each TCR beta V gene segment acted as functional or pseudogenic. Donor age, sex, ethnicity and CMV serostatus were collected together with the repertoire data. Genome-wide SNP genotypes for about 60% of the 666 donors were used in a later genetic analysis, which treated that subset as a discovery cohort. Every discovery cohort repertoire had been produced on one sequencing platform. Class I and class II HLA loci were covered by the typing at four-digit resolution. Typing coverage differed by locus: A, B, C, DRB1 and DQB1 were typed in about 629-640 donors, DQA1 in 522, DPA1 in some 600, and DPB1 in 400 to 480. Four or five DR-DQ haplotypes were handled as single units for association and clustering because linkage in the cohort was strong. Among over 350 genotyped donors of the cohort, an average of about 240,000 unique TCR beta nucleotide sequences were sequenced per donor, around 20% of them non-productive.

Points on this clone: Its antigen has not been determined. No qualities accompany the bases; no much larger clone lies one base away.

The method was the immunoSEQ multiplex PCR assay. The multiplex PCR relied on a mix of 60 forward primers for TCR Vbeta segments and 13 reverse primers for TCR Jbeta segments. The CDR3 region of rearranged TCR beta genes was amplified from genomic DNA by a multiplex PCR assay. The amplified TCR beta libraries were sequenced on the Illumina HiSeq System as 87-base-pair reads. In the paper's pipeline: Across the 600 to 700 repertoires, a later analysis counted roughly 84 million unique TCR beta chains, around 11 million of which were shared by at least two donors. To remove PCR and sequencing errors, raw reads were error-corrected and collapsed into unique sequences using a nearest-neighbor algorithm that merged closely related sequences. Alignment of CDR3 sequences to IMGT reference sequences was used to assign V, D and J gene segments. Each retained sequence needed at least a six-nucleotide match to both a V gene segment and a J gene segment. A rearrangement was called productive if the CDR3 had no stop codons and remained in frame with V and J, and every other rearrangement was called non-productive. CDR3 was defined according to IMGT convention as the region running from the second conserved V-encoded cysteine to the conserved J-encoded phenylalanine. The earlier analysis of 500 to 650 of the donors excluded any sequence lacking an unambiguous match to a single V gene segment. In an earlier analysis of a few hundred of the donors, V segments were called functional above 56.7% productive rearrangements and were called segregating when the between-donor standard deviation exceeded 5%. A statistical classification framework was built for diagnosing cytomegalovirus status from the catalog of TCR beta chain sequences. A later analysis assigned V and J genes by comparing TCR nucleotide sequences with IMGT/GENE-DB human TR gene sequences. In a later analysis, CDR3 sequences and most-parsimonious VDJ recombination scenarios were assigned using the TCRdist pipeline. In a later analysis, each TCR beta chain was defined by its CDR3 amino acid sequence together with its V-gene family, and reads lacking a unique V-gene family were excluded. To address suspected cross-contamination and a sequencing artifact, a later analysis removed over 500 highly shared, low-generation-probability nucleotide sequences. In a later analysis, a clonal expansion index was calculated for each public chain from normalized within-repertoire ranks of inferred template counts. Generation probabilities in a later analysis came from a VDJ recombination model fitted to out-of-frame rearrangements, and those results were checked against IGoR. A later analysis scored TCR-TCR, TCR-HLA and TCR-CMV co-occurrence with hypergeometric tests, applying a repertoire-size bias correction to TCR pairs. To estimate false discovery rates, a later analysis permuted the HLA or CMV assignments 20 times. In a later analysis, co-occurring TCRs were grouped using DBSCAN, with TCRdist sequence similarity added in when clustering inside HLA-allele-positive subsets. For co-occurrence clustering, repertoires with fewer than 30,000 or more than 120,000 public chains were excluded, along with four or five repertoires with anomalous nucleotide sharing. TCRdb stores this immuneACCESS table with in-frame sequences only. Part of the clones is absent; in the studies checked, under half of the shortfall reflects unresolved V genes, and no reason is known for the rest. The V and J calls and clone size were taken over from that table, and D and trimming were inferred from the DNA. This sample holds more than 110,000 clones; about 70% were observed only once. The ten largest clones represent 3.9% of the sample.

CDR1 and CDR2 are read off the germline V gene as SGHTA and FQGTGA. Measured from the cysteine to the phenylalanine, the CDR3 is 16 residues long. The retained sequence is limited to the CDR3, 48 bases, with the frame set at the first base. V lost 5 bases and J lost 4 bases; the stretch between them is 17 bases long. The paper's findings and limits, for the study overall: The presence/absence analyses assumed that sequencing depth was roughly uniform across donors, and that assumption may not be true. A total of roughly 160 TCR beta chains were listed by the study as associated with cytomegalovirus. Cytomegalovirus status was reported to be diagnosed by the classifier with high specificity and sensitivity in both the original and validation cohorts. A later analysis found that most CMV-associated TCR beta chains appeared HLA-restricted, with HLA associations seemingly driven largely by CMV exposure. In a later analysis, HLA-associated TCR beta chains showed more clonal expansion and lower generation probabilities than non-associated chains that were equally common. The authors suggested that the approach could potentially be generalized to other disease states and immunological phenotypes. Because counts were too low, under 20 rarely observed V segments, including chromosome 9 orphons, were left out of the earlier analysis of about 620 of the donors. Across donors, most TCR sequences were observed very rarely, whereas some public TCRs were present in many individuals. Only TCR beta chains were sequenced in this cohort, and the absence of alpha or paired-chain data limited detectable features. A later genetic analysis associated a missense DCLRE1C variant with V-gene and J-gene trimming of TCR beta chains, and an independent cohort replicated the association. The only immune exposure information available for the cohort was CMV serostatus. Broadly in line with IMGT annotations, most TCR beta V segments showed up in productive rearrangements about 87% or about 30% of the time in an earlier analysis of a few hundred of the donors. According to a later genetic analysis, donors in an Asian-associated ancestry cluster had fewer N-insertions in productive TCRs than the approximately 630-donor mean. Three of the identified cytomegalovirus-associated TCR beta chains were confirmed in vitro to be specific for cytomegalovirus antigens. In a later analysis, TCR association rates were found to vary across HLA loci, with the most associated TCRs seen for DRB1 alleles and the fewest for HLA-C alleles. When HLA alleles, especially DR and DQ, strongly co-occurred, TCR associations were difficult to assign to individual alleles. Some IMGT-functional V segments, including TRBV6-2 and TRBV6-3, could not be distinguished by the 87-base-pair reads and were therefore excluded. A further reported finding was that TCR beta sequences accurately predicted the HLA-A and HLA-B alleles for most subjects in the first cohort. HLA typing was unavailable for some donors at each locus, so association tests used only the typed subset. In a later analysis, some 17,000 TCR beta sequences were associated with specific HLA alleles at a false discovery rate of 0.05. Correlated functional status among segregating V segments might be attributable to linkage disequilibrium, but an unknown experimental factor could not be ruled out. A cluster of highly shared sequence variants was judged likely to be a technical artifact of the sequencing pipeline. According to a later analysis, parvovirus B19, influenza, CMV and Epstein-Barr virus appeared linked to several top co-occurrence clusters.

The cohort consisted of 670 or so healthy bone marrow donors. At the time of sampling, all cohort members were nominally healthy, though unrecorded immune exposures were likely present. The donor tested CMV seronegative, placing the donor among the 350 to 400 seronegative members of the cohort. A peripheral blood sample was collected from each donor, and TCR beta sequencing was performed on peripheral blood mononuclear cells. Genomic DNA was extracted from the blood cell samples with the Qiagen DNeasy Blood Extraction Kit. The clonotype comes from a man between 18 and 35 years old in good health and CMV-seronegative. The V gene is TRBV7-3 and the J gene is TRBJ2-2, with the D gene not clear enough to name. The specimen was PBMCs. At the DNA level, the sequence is TGTGCCAGCAGCCCCCTCCCGGGTCCAACCACCGGGGAGCTGTTTTTT. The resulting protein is CASSPLPGPTTGELFF.